This T cell receptor (beta chain) was documented in a study of PD-L1 blockade in urothelial cancer (TCRdb year 2017). The study in broad terms: Therapy was started at some point between 2013 and 2015 for all patients, and atezolizumab 1,200 mg was administered intravenously every 3 weeks. An ECOG performance status of 0 or 1 was recorded for the patients, and 0 to 3 prior chemotherapy regimens had been received by the patients. An exploratory multi-omic analysis was conducted of the somatic, immune and clinical correlates of response to PD-L1 blockade with atezolizumab in urothelial cancer. Fewer than ten patients achieved durable clinical benefit and 15 to 20 did not. A median of approximately 1,400 T cells and over 850 unique TCRs was obtained from tumor samples, and a median clonality of approximately 0.096 and a median T cell proportion of approximately 0.097 were observed. Five patients were left out of tumor TCR analyses because tumors from two patients failed quality control and three patients had no tumor available. Pretreatment tumor samples, along with matched peripheral blood collected serially before and after atezolizumab treatment, underwent TCR sequencing. Twenty-five of 29 patients were males with bladder-origin urothelial cancer, and about 65% of the roughly 29 reported a prior smoking history. Durable clinical benefit was defined as progression-free survival longer than 6 months, and TCR features were also tested against progression-free and overall survival. Pretreatment blood TCR-seq was available for under 35 patients, at least one posttreatment blood collection was obtained for about 24 patients, and tumor TCR-seq was available for about 24 patients. In the same patients, whole exome sequencing and RNA sequencing of pretreatment tumors were performed in addition to TCR sequencing.

This clone was seen more than once but under ten times. Which antigen it targets is not known. Base-call qualities are not available, and no considerably larger clone is one nucleotide away. The paper's findings and limits, for the study overall: Because the sample size was small (n ≈ 27) and many exploratory analyses were performed, the results are intended to be hypothesis-generating. A higher proportion of tumor-infiltrating T lymphocytes was found in patients with durable benefit (n ≈ 25, Mann-Whitney p = 0.047). Among patients with durable benefit, tumor-associated TCR clones showed greater expansion in peripheral blood 3 weeks after treatment started (n of about 21, p = 0.022). FFPE tumor samples that were not collected immediately before treatment were used, and only one sample per patient was analyzed, so heterogeneity was possibly missed.

Synthetic TCR analog templates were spiked into each PCR so that absolute template abundance could be estimated from read counts. For FFPE tumors, housekeeping genes were amplified and quantified so that usable DNA could be estimated and T cell fraction could be computed. TCRbeta CDR3 regions were amplified from genomic DNA with bias-controlled V and J gene primers using the immunoSEQ assay. Sequencing of rearranged TCRbeta segments was done at approximately 20X coverage. The paper's processing steps were these. Clustering was used to correct sequencing errors, and CDR3s were annotated against IMGT so that V, D and J genes could be assigned. Out-of-frame and stop-codon sequences were excluded, and only productive TCRbeta rearrangements were used in downstream analyses. To compute clonality, Shannon entropy was normalized by the log of the number of unique productive sequences and then subtracted from one. Fisher's exact test with Benjamini-Hochberg correction, at a threshold of adjusted p below 0.01, was used to find clones that differed between time points or between blood and tumor. Entries here come from immuneACCESS through TCRdb and include only in-frame sequences with V and J called. Some clones fail to appear in such tables; in the studies checked, an unresolved V gene covers under half of the shortfall, and the cause of the remainder is unknown. V, J and clone size are those of that table, while D and trimming were read from the DNA. A total of fewer than 2,000 clones appear in this sample, roughly a third of them only once. Roughly 9.6% of the sample is taken by the ten largest.

The sample's time point label, in plain terms: pretreatment tumor sample. A cohort of approximately 30 patients with locally advanced or metastatic urothelial carcinoma, treated at Memorial Sloan Kettering on a trial protocol, was included. Every piece of tumor tissue used for sequencing was obtained prior to atezolizumab dosing. The Qiagen DNeasy Blood extraction kit was used to purify genomic DNA from total PBMCs and from tumor samples. The receptor was derived from a man in his fifties or sixties with urothelial cancer. The sample was tumor tissue, taken before atezolizumab (anti-PD-L1) treatment.

The bases read TGTGCCAGCAGTGTGGGGCAGGGGGGATCACCCCTCCACTTT. Translated, it gives CASSVGQGGSPLHF. The chain is encoded by TRBV2 joined to TRBJ1-6; TRBD1 fits 7 bases in the junction. Reading from cysteine to phenylalanine, the CDR3 counts 14 amino acids. Just the 42-base CDR3 DNA is kept, in frame starting at base 1. Compared with germline, V lacks 4 bases and J lacks 10 bases; bases without a gene match: 7. For CDR1 and CDR2, the germline V gene lists SNHLY and FYNNEI.